These 27 T cell receptor beta chains were sequenced from one sample in a study of CD8 T cells in Susac syndrome. An input of roughly 0.5 to 1 ug of RNA was subjected to reverse transcription using random hexamers. TCRdb fed the immunoSEQ multiplex PCR reads into MiXCR, producing one record per CDR3 protein. The sample yields some 130,000 distinct CDR3 sequences, 95% seen once. Sequenced material: CD8+ T cells from PBMCs. Source of these receptors: a human donor with Susac syndrome.

The rearrangement links TRBV7-9 to TRBJ2-7; tentative D call: TRBD1 (6 bases). The V gene lost 2 bases and the J gene lost 1 base, with 12 bases spanning the gap. Germline assignment: CDR1 SEHNR and CDR2 FQNEAQ (reference sequence). This CDR3 has 15 residues. The CDR3 coding sequence is TGTGCCAGCAGCTTAAGGGGGAGCCAATCCTACGAGCAGTACTTC. Translating gives CASSLRGSQSYEQYF. Full variable domain (outside the CDR3, taken from reference TRBV7-9 and TRBJ2-7): DTGVSQNPRHKITKRGQNVTFRCDPISEHNRLYWYRQTLGQGPEFLTYFQNEAQLEKSRLLSDRFSAERPKGSFSTLEIQRTEQGDSAMYLCASSLRGSQSYEQYFGPGTRLTVT.

The chain has TRBV30 and TRBJ2-4; D tentatively reads TRBD1 or TRBD2 (6 bases each). The CDR3 loop spans 12 amino acids. V lost 4 bases and J lost 4, with 8 bases in between. CDR1 is GTSNPN and CDR2 is SVGIG in the germline V gene (reference sequence). As DNA, the CDR3 is TGTGCCTGGACGGGGGCTAAAAACATTCAGTACTTC. As protein: CAWTGAKNIQYF.

This chain links TRBV12-3 or TRBV12-4 with TRBJ2-2, with D hard to call. V shed 2 bases and J shed 1 base, with 5 bases lying between them. The CDR3 length is 14 residues. The CDR3 DNA sequence: TGTGCCAGCAGTTTAACCAAGAACACCGGGGAGCTGTTTTTT. Its translation: CASSLTKNTGELFF.

The chain combines TRBV5-1 with TRBJ2-2; 7 positions agree with TRBD1. The germline gives CDR1 SGHRS, CDR2 YFSETQ. J gave up 4 bases and V 4 bases, and 4 bases lay outside the gene matches. CDR3 length equals 14 residues. The CDR3 sequence: CASSTGTATGELFF. DNA for the CDR3: TGCGCCAGCAGCACCGGGACAGCCACCGGGGAGCTGTTTTTT. Full variable domain (missing parts from reference TRBV5-1 and TRBJ2-2): KAGVTQTPRYLIKTRGQQVTLSCSPISGHRSVSWYQQTPGQGLQFLFEYFSETQRNKGNFPGRFSGRQFSNSRSEMNVSTLELGDSALYLCASSTGTATGELFFGEGSRLTVL.

With respect to this clonotype: Mismatch with germline at one junction end may stem from a read error. The V gene is TRBV7-2, the J gene TRBJ2-5; D unresolved. Germline lookup yields CDR1 SGHTA and CDR2 FQGNSA. The CDR3 is made up of 12 amino acids. CDR3 in amino acids: CASSYYQETQYF. CDR3 in DNA: TGTGCCAGCAGCTACTACCAGGAGACCCAGTACTTC.

In the case of this clonotype: A read error may account for a junction end that differs from germline. This rearrangement joins TRBV7-7 to TRBJ2-2; possibly TRBD2 for D (6 bases). This CDR3 is 14 amino acids long. Germline values: CDR1 SSHAT, CDR2 FNYEAQ (reference sequence). The CDR3, as DNA: TGTGCTAGCAGCTTCGGGACTTACACCGGGGAGCTGTTTTTT. It codes for CASSFGTYTGELFF.

V usage is TRBV7-8 and J usage is TRBJ1-4, with a possible D match to TRBD1 (5 bases). The CDR3 sequence is 15 residues long. Deletions cut 5 bases from V and 6 bases from J, with 16 bases between. Germline-derived CDR1 and CDR2 are SGHVS and FQNEAQ. The CDR3 here is CASSVIIPGHEKLFF. CDR3 bases: TGTGCCAGCAGCGTAATCATCCCGGGGCATGAAAAACTGTTTTTT.

The chain recombines TRBV28 with TRBJ2-4; either TRBD1 or TRBD2 may fit D (6 bases each). The CDR3 spans 14 residues. Trimming removed 10 bases at V and 4 bases at J, with 17 bases between. Germline lookup yields CDR1 MDHEN and CDR2 SYDVKM. The CDR3 nucleotides are TGTGCCACCGACGGGGGCTTTGAAAAAAACATTCAGTACTTC. This sequence encodes CATDGGFEKNIQYF.

The V and J genes are TRBV13 and TRBJ2-7; D remains unclear. Trimming took 6 bases from V and 5 from J, leaving 11 bases between them. The CDR3 loop spans 12 amino acids. Germline V CDR1 and CDR2: PRHDT, FYEKMQ (reference sequence). CDR3 sequence reads: CASRGMGDEQYF. CDR3 DNA sequence: TGTGCCAGCAGAGGGATGGGCGACGAGCAGTACTTC. The full variable domain, rest sourced from reference TRBV13 and TRBJ2-7, is AAGVIQSPRHLIKEKRETATLKCYPIPRHDTVYWYQQGPGQDPQFLISFYEKMQSDKGSIPDRFSAQQFSDYHSELNMSSLELGDSALYFCASRGMGDEQYFGPGTRLTVT.

This rearrangement joins TRBV5-5 to TRBJ2-1; TRBD1 matches 8 bases. Germline V gene data show CDR1 as SGHKS and CDR2 as YYEKEE (reference sequence). The CDR3 covers 17 residues. The ends lost 4 bases at V and 8 bases at J; junction bases unmatched: 17. The CDR3 protein is CASSPGQGIGFNDEQFF. CDR3 DNA sequence: TGTGCCAGCAGCCCCGGACAGGGCATTGGCTTTAACGATGAGCAGTTCTTC.

This chain links TRBV9 with TRBJ2-1; maybe TRBD2 (6 bases). The CDR3 is 15 residues long. Germline V CDR1 and CDR2: SGDLS, YYNGEE. The V end was cut by 0 bases, the J end by 7 bases, with 14 bases between. CDR3 coding DNA: TGTGCCAGCAGCGTAGCGGGCGGGATGGGGAATGAGCAGTTCTTC. This encodes CASSVAGGMGNEQFF.

The chain uses TRBV11-2 and TRBJ2-7; a possible D gene is TRBD1 (6 bases). The CDR3 has 12 residues. The V end lost 6 bases, the J end lost 6 bases, and 12 bases lay between the germline ends. Germline lookup yields CDR1 SGHAT and CDR2 FQNNGV. In DNA, the CDR3 is TGTGCCAGCAGGGTACAGGGAAGCGAGCAGTACTTC. Amino acid sequence: CASRVQGSEQYF.

J is TRBJ2-3 and V is TRBV20-1; 10 nucleotides match TRBD2. CDR1 DFQATT and CDR2 SNEGSKA come from the germline V gene (reference sequence). The CDR3 loop spans 16 amino acids. V trimming: 1 base; J trimming: 6 bases; junction bases outside the gene matches: 10. As DNA, the CDR3 is TGCAGTGCTAGAGCGAATTTAGCGGGAGGATCGGATACGCAGTATTTT. Translation: CSARANLAGGSDTQYF.

The genes are TRBV4-1 and TRBJ1-3; D not certain. This CDR3 region has 12 residues. The germline V gene has CDR1 MGHRA and CDR2 YSYEKL. Trimming took off 0 bases at V and 3 bases at J, with 0 bases between the two ends. The CDR3 nucleotides read TGCGCCAGCAGCCAAGATGGAAACACCATATATTTT. It translates to CASSQDGNTIYF.

This clonotype was seen only once. CDR3 sequence reads: CASSMGDEQFF. The CDR3 nucleotides are TGTGCCAGCTCTATGGGCGATGAGCAGTTCTTC. The V and J genes are TRBV12-3 or TRBV12-4 and TRBJ2-1; D is uncertain. V was trimmed by 8 bases and J by 8 bases, leaving 10 bases between them. The length of the CDR3 is 11 residues.

The chain joins TRBV2 to TRBJ1-1; possibly TRBD1 for D (6 bases). The germline V and J ends were trimmed by 4 bases and 8 bases, with 17 bases remaining between them. This CDR3 is 14 amino acids long. Germline CDR1 reads SNHLY; CDR2 reads FYNNEI. The CDR3 is CASSGRGEFTEAFF. The CDR3, as DNA: TGTGCCAGCAGTGGGAGGGGGGAATTCACAGAAGCTTTCTTT.

V and J are TRBV3-1 and TRBJ2-5, with 11 positions matching TRBD2. Germline V lookup: CDR1 LGHDT, CDR2 YNNKEL (reference sequence). This CDR3 spans 17 amino acids. Trimming removed 3 bases from V and 5 bases from J; junction bases left unmatched: 11. The CDR3 reads CASSQPGYLAGGETQYF. The CDR3 DNA follows: TGTGCCAGCAGCCAGCCCGGTTACTTAGCGGGAGGGGAGACCCAGTACTTC.

The chain has TRBV2 and TRBJ2-7; D call uncertain. The CDR3 is 13 residues long. Germline assignment: CDR1 SNHLY and CDR2 FYNNEI. V was shortened by 10 bases and J by 3 bases, with 16 bases between the two germline ends. The chain's CDR3 is CANLGSGNYEQYF. CDR3 DNA: TGTGCCAATCTAGGTAGTGGTAACTACGAGCAGTACTTC. The complete variable domain, with remaining parts taken from reference TRBV2 and TRBJ2-7, reads EPEVTQTPSHQVTQMGQEVILRCVPISNHLYFYWYRQILGQKVEFLVSFYNNEISEKSEIFDDQFSVERPDGSNFTLKIRSTKLEDSAMYFCANLGSGNYEQYFGPGTRLTVT.

This CDR3 is CASSPRQGGNQPQHF. Written as DNA, the CDR3 is TGTGCCAGCAGTCCCCGACAGGGAGGCAATCAGCCCCAGCATTTT. The gene calls are TRBV28 and TRBJ1-5; TRBD1 agrees at 7 bases. Germline V lookup: CDR1 MDHEN, CDR2 SYDVKM. The V gene end was trimmed by 5 bases and the J gene end by 2 bases; junction bases not matched to a gene: 6. The CDR3 has 15 residues.

V gene TRBV6-6 combines with J gene TRBJ1-1; D unclear. Trimming left V 3 bases short and J 0 bases short, with 2 bases between. Germline assignment: CDR1 MNHNY and CDR2 SVGAGI (reference sequence). This CDR3 has 12 amino acids. The CDR3 nucleotides are TGTGCCAGCAGTTATATGAACACTGAAGCTTTCTTT. It is translated as CASSYMNTEAFF.

This chain uses TRBV6-5 with TRBJ1-2, with D perhaps matching TRBD1 (5 bases). This CDR3 contains 16 residues. Trimming took 0 bases from V and 1 from J, leaving 12 bases between them. CDR1 and CDR2 (germline): MNHEY, SVGAGI. The CDR3 region has the DNA TGTGCCAGCAGTTACTCCTTATCTCAGGGTAACTATGGCTACACCTTC. This sequence encodes CASSYSLSQGNYGYTF.

The chain recombines TRBV11-2 with TRBJ2-1; 8 bases agree with TRBD1. The ends lost 0 bases at V and 6 bases at J; junction bases unmatched: 10. The CDR3 has 17 residues. From germline, CDR1 is SGHAT and CDR2 FQNNGV. The CDR3 DNA reads as TGTGCCAGCAGCTTAGAACAGGGGGACTTTCTGGTCAATGAGCAGTTCTTC. This translates into CASSLEQGDFLVNEQFF.

The chain's CDR3 is CASSAPGPDWFF. CDR3 nucleotide sequence: TGTGCCAGCAGCGCTCCGGGACCGGATTGGTTCTTC. The chain combines TRBV7-9 with TRBJ2-1; D is perhaps TRBD1 or TRBD2 (5 bases each). The CDR3 is 12 amino acids. V dropped 5 bases and J dropped 15 bases, with 17 bases sitting between them. The germline V gene encodes CDR1 SEHNR and CDR2 FQNEAQ (reference sequence).

This clonotype came up once. This chain connects TRBV28 to TRBJ1-5; a possible D gene is TRBD1 (6 bases). The CDR3 sequence is 16 residues long. The V and J ends lost 8 bases and 1 base respectively, with 18 bases between them. Germline loops: CDR1 MDHEN, CDR2 SYDVKM. Here the CDR3 DNA reads TGTGCCAGCGTCCAGCACAGGGTTGGGAGCAATCAGCCCCAGCATTTT. Translating it yields CASVQHRVGSNQPQHF.

This chain uses TRBV20-1 with TRBJ2-7; D unclear. This CDR3 has 15 residues. CDR1 is DFQATT, CDR2 SNEGSKA, per germline (reference sequence). CDR3 sequence reads: CRAIGEGMGTYEQYF. DNA for the CDR3: TGCAGAGCCATCGGCGAAGGGATGGGGACCTACGAGCAGTACTTC.

This sequence joins TRBV29-1 and TRBJ1-2; 7 bases fit TRBD1. Germline V CDR1 and CDR2: SQVTM, ANQGSEA. V lost 3 bases to trimming and J lost 4 bases; unmatched junction nucleotides: 8. The CDR3 covers 14 residues. The CDR3 reads CSVDGDSRGYGYTF. For the CDR3, the DNA is TGCAGCGTTGATGGGGACAGTCGAGGCTATGGCTACACCTTC.

The CDR3 DNA reads as TGTGCCAGCAGTTACAGTAATAACTATGGCTACACCTTC. This encodes CASSYSNNYGYTF. The chain links TRBV6-5 to TRBJ1-2; D not certain. There are 13 residues in the CDR3. Germline CDR1 and CDR2: MNHEY and SVGAGI. Trimming took off 2 bases at V and 1 base at J, with 5 bases between the two ends.